These 21 T cell receptor beta chains were all obtained from the same sample, sequenced in a study of blood T cell repertoires in COVID-19. The repertoire was sequenced with immunoSEQ multiplex PCR; TCRdb's copy has only in-frame clones and lacks some. Of 140,000 to 150,000 clones in the sample, around 82% were seen once. Source material: PBMCs or T cells enriched from blood (not recorded which). The receptors come from a woman aged 45-65 years who had recovered from COVID-19.

This clone showed up just a few times. The chain joins TRBV5-4 to TRBJ2-2; the match to TRBD2 covers 10 bases. Germline CDR1 reads SGHNT; CDR2 reads YYREEE (reference sequence). CDR3 size: 16 residues. The V and J ends lost 4 bases and 4 bases, in that order; junction bases with no gene match: 7. The CDR3 bases are TGTGCCAGCAGCCGACCCCAGCGGGGGGGCACCGGGGAGCTGTTTTTT. This gives the protein CASSRPQRGGTGELFF.

This clone appeared a few times. The rearrangement links TRBV19 to TRBJ2-7; weak D call: TRBD1 (6 bases). CDR3 length: 15 amino acids. Trimming stripped 5 bases from V and 0 bases from J, with 14 bases between. Germline V gives CDR1 LNHDA, CDR2 SQIVND (reference sequence). The CDR3 protein is CASSSSGHFSYEQYF. As DNA, the CDR3 is TGTGCCAGTAGTTCGTCGGGACACTTCTCCTACGAGCAGTACTTC.

The chain recombines TRBV9 with TRBJ2-7; tentative D call: TRBD1 (6 bases). The CDR3 totals 14 residues. V shed 4 bases and J shed 2 bases, with 13 bases lying between them. Germline lookup yields CDR1 SGDLS and CDR2 YYNGEE. The CDR3 sequence: CASSPGTLAYEQYF. CDR3 DNA: TGTGCCAGCAGCCCCGGGACACTGGCCTACGAGCAGTACTTC.

The chain is built from TRBV28 and TRBJ1-6; no firm D call. CDR1 is MDHEN and CDR2 is SYDVKM in the germline V gene. This CDR3 contains 12 residues. Trimming left V 4 bases short and J 7 bases short, with 5 bases between. CDR3 residues: CASSSRNSPLHF. As DNA, the CDR3 is TGTGCCAGCAGTTCCAGAAATTCACCCCTCCACTTT. Combining the CDR3 with reference TRBV28 and TRBJ1-6 gives the whole variable domain DVKVTQSSRYLVKRTGEKVFLECVQDMDHENMFWYRQDPGLGLRLIYFSYDVKMKEKGDIPEGYSVSREKKERFSLILESASTNQTSMYLCASSSRNSPLHFGNGTRLTVT.

The rearrangement links TRBV19 to TRBJ1-1; D is perhaps TRBD1 (6 bases). Trimming cost V 3 bases and J 1 base, with 12 bases left between them. The CDR3 is 15 amino acids. Per germline, CDR1 LNHDA and CDR2 SQIVND (reference sequence). Written as DNA, the CDR3 is TGTGCCAGTAGTATCCAGGGGCTTTCGAACACTGAAGCTTTCTTT. This sequence encodes CASSIQGLSNTEAFF. The full variable domain, completed using reference TRBV19 and TRBJ1-1, is DGGITQSPKYLFRKEGQNVTLSCEQNLNHDAMYWYRQDPGQGLRLIYYSQIVNDFQKGDIAEGYSVSREKKESFPLTVTSAQKNPTAFYLCASSIQGLSNTEAFFGQGTRLTVV.

The chain combines TRBV18 with TRBJ2-3; perhaps TRBD2 as D (5 bases). Germline CDR1 reads KGHSH; CDR2 reads LQKENI. This CDR3 has 15 amino acids. V was pared by 5 bases and J by 0 bases, with 12 bases between. CDR3: CASSGRGASTDTQYF. The CDR3 DNA sequence: TGTGCCAGCTCAGGTCGGGGAGCTAGCACAGATACGCAGTATTTT.

The chain couples TRBV5-4 to TRBJ2-6; possibly TRBD1 for D (6 bases). CDR3 size: 16 residues. CDR1 SGHNT and CDR2 YYREEE come from the germline V gene (reference sequence). Trimming shortened V by 0 bases and J by 1 base, and 8 bases separated the two germline ends. As DNA, the CDR3 is TGTGCCAGCAGCTTGGACCAGGGGTCTGGGGCCAACGTCCTGACTTTC. This encodes CASSLDQGSGANVLTF.

V gene TRBV6-2 or TRBV6-3 combines with J gene TRBJ1-4; possible D gene TRBD1, 6 bases. CDR3 length: 14 residues. Germline-derived CDR1 and CDR2 are MNHEY and SVGEGT. Between the trimmed V and J ends, which lost 5 bases and 12 bases, there was a span of 19 bases. This chain's CDR3 is CASSQSGAYDELFF. DNA for the CDR3: TGTGCCAGCAGTCAATCAGGGGCCTATGATGAACTGTTTTTT.

This sequence joins TRBV5-1 and TRBJ1-3; 8 bases agree with TRBD1. Germline loops: CDR1 SGHRS, CDR2 YFSETQ. V lost 4 bases to trimming and J lost 0 bases; unmatched junction nucleotides: 6. The CDR3 runs to 16 residues. CDR3 in amino acids: CASSLDRASSGNTIYF. The CDR3 DNA reads TGCGCCAGCAGCCTGGACAGGGCCTCCTCTGGAAACACCATATATTTT.

Notes on this clone: Other DNA sequences in this specimen translate into the identical CDR3. This chain uses TRBV27 with TRBJ1-1; D is perhaps TRBD1 (5 bases). The germline gives CDR1 MNHEY, CDR2 SMNVEV (reference sequence). This CDR3 spans 14 amino acids. The V and J ends lost 2 bases and 0 bases respectively, with 7 bases between them. The CDR3, as DNA: TGTGCCAGCAGTTTAGGCAGGGTGAACACTGAAGCTTTCTTT. Translating it yields CASSLGRVNTEAFF.

V is TRBV7-2 and J is TRBJ1-2; D remains unclear. V dropped 2 bases and J dropped 8 bases, with 15 bases sitting between them. CDR3 length equals 14 residues. CDR1 and CDR2 (germline): SGHTA, FQGNSA. CDR3 sequence reads: CASSLYQEGHGYTF. The CDR3 bases are TGTGCCAGCAGCTTATATCAGGAGGGTCACGGCTACACCTTC.

The chain uses TRBV10-3 and TRBJ1-1; no firm D call. Germline lookup yields CDR1 ENHRY and CDR2 SYGVKD. CDR3 length: 13 amino acids. Trimming took 3 bases from V and 3 from J, leaving 8 bases between them. The CDR3 DNA reads as TGTGCCATCAGTGATACAGAAGACACTGAAGCTTTCTTT. It specifies CAISDTEDTEAFF.

CDR3 in DNA: TGTGCCAGTAGTACTTACAGGGATTCCTACGAGCAGTACTTC. Translation: CASSTYRDSYEQYF. The gene calls are TRBV19 and TRBJ2-7, with D perhaps matching TRBD1 (6 bases). The CDR3 covers 14 residues. CDR1 and CDR2 from the germline V gene are LNHDA and SQIVND (reference sequence). The V and J ends lost 4 bases and 1 base respectively, with 11 bases between them.

The J gene is TRBJ2-2, the V gene TRBV24-1; 7 bases are a match to TRBD1. The CDR3 has 14 residues. Germline CDR1 and CDR2: KGHDR and SFDVKD. The V and J ends lost 8 bases and 0 bases, in that order; junction bases with no gene match: 2. The CDR3 DNA sequence: TGTGCCACCACAGGGACAGCGAACACCGGGGAGCTGTTTTTT. This codes for CATTGTANTGELFF.

About this clone itself: The same CDR3 also results from other DNA sequences found in this sample. The gene calls are TRBV27 and TRBJ1-2; D is unresolved. V dropped 6 bases and J dropped 5 bases, with 10 bases sitting between them. The CDR3 loop spans 12 amino acids. Germline loops: CDR1 MNHEY, CDR2 SMNVEV (reference sequence). The CDR3 here is CASSSGGYGYTF. In nucleotides, the CDR3 is TGTGCCAGCAGCTCCGGCGGTTATGGCTACACCTTC.

This rearrangement joins TRBV2 to TRBJ1-4; D might be TRBD1 (5 bases). Germline CDR1 reads SNHLY; CDR2 reads FYNNEI. The length of the CDR3 is 13 residues. Deletions cut 6 bases from V and 10 bases from J, with 15 bases between. The CDR3 sequence is CASRSIDGAKLFF. As DNA, the CDR3 is TGTGCCAGCAGAAGTATAGATGGGGCAAAACTGTTTTTT.

With respect to this clone: Distinct nucleotide sequences in the sample also encode this CDR3. The chain employs TRBV7-3 and TRBJ1-1; 8 nucleotides line up with TRBD1. Unmatched junction bases numbered 0, after V lost 2 bases and J lost 1 base. The germline V gene encodes CDR1 SGHTA and CDR2 FQGTGA. The CDR3 has 14 residues. The CDR3 region is CASSLGQGNTEAFF. As DNA, the CDR3 is TGTGCCAGCAGCTTAGGACAGGGGAACACTGAAGCTTTCTTT.

This chain uses TRBV18 with TRBJ1-2; D ambiguous. CDR1 and CDR2 from the germline V gene are KGHSH and LQKENI. CDR3 length: 16 residues. The germline V and J ends were trimmed by 4 bases and 4 bases, with 19 bases remaining between them. CDR3 region: CASSLRLPGETYGYTF. The CDR3 DNA sequence: TGTGCCAGCTCACTTCGACTACCGGGAGAGACCTATGGCTACACCTTC.

This clone occurred once. The chain has TRBV5-4 and TRBJ2-1; possibly TRBD1 for D (5 bases). Trimming stripped 4 bases from V and 2 bases from J, with 16 bases between. This CDR3 has 16 amino acids. Germline V gives CDR1 SGHNT, CDR2 YYREEE (reference sequence). In DNA form, the CDR3 reads TGTGCCAGCAGCCCCGGTAAACAGGCAACCTACAATGAGCAGTTCTTC. Translated: CASSPGKQATYNEQFF. The variable domain in full, completed from reference TRBV5-4 and TRBJ2-1, reads ETGVTQSPTHLIKTRGQQVTLRCSSQSGHNTVSWYQQALGQGPQFIFQYYREEENGRGNFPPRFSGLQFPNYSSELNVNALELDDSALYLCASSPGKQATYNEQFFGPGTRLTVL.

J is TRBJ1-5 and V is TRBV6-5; TRBD1 is a possible D gene (5 bases). Germline lookup yields CDR1 MNHEY and CDR2 SVGAGI. CDR3 length equals 15 residues. With 2 bases removed from V and 5 bases from J, the gap between germline ends came to 13 bases. CDR3 sequence (DNA): TGTGCCAGCAGTTACACGTACAGGACCGATCAGCCCCAGCATTTT. Its translation is CASSYTYRTDQPQHF.

This clone appeared a few times. The chain employs TRBV2 and TRBJ2-5, with TRBD2 matching 7 bases. Germline loops: CDR1 SNHLY, CDR2 FYNNEI. J lost 5 bases, V lost 5 bases, and 8 bases had no gene match. CDR3 length equals 14 residues. The CDR3: CASSPRLAGETQYF. DNA of the CDR3: TGTGCCAGCAGTCCCCGACTAGCAGGGGAGACCCAGTACTTC.